This entry concerns a single T cell receptor beta chain. What it binds is unknown. The data derive from a study of T cells in localized non-small cell lung cancer. Libraries were prepared by immunoSEQ multiplex PCR; TCRdb keeps only in-frame clonotypes and omits some of them. The sample contains nearly 15,000 clones, 85% of which appear only once. V was pared by 0 bases and J by 5 bases, with 16 bases of the junction left unmatched. Germline values: CDR1 LNHNV, CDR2 YYDKDF (reference sequence). The CDR3 runs to 19 residues. Overall study results and limits: Because only a single region of the tumor was sequenced, heterogeneity remains possible.

This TCR was sampled from an older female donor with stage I squamous cell lung carcinoma. This specimen consisted of peripheral blood, obtained before any cancer treatment. The chain couples TRBV15 to TRBJ2-3, with 8 bases identical to TRBD1. The CDR3 DNA sequence: TGTGCCACCAGCAGAGATTTGGAGGCAGGGGGCCTGGGGTTAGATACGCAGTATTTT. Residues: CATSRDLEAGGLGLDTQYF.